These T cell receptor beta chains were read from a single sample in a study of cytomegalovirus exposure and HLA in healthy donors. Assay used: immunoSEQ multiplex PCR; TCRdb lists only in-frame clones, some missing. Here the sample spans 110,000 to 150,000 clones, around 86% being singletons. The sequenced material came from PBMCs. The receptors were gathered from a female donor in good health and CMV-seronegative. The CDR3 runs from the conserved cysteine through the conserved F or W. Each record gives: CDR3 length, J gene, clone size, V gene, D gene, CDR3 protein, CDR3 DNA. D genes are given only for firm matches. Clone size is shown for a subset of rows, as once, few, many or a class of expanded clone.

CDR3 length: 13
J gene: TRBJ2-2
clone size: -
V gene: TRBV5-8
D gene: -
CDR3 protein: CASSLRQTGELFF
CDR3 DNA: TGTGCCAGCAGCTTGAGACAGACCGGGGAGCTGTTTTTT

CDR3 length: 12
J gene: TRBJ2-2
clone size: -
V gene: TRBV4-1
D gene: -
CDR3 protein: CASSRLAGELFF
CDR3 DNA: TGCGCCAGCAGCCGGTTAGCCGGGGAGCTGTTTTTT

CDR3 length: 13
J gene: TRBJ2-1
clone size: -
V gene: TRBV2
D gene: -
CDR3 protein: CASRGASYNEQFF
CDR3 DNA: TGTGCCAGCAGGGGAGCATCCTACAATGAGCAGTTCTTC

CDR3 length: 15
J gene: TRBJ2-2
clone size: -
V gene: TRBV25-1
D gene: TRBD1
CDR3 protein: CASSGQGWNAGELFF
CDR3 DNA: TGTGCCAGCTCTGGACAGGGGTGGAACGCCGGGGAGCTGTTTTTT

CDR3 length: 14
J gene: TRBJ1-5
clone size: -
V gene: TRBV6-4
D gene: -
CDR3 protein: CASSESYSNQPQHF
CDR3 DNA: TGTGCCAGCAGTGAAAGCTATAGCAATCAGCCCCAGCATTTT

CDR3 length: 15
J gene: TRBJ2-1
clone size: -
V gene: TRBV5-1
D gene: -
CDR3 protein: CASSLQVFGGLEQFF
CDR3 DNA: TGCGCCAGCAGCTTGCAGGTGTTTGGTGGGCTGGAGCAGTTCTTC

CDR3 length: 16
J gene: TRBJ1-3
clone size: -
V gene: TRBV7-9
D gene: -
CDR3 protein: CASSLATVNSGNTIYF
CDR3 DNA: TGTGCCAGCAGCTTAGCGACAGTGAACTCTGGAAACACCATATATTTT

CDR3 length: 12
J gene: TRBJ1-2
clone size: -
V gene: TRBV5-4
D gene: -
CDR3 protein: CASSLTEGGYTF
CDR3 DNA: TGTGCCAGCAGTTTGACAGAGGGTGGCTACACCTTC

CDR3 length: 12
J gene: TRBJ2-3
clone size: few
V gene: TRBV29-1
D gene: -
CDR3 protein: CSVGPRGDTQYF
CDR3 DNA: TGCAGCGTTGGCCCCAGGGGAGATACGCAGTATTTT

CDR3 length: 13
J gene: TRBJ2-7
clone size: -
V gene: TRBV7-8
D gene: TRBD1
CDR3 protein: CASSHDRGQEQYF
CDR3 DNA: TGTGCCAGCTCCCACGACAGGGGGCAAGAGCAGTACTTC

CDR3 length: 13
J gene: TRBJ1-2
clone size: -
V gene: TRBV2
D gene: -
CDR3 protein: CASSEAERYGYTF
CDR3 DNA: TGTGCCAGCAGTGAGGCAGAACGCTATGGCTACACCTTC

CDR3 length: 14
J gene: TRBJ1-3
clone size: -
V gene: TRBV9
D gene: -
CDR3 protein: CASSAGNSGNTIYF
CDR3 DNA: TGTGCCAGCAGCGCAGGAAACTCTGGAAACACCATATATTTT

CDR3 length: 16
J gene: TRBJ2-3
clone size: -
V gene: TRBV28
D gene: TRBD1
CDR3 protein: CASSLSQGDSTDTQYF
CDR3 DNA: TGTGCCAGCAGTTTATCGCAGGGGGATAGCACAGATACGCAGTATTTT

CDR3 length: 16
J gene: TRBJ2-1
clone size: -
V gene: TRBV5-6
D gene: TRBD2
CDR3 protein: CASSLLTSGTYNEQFF
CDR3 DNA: TGTGCCAGCAGCTTGCTTACTAGCGGGACCTACAATGAGCAGTTCTTC

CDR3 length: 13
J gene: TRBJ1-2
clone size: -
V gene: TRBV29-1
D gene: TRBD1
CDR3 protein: CSVDGQGLDSYTF
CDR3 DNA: TGCAGCGTTGACGGACAGGGGTTGGATAGCTACACCTTC

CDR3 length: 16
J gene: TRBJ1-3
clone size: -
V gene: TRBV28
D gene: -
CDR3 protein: CASSFEDSSSGNTIYF
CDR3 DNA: TGTGCCAGCAGTTTTGAGGACAGCAGCTCTGGAAACACCATATATTTT

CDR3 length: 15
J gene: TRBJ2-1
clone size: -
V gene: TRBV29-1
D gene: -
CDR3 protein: CSVAGDKSSYNEQFF
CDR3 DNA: TGCAGCGTTGCTGGGGACAAGAGCTCCTACAATGAGCAGTTCTTC

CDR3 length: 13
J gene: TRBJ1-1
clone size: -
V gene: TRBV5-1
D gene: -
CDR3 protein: CASATGGNTEAFF
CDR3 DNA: TGCGCCAGCGCGACAGGCGGGAACACTGAAGCTTTCTTT

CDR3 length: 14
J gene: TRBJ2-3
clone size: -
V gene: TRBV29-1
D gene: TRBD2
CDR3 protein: CSVVAGGPTDTQYF
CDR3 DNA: TGCAGCGTTGTGGCGGGAGGGCCCACAGATACGCAGTATTTT

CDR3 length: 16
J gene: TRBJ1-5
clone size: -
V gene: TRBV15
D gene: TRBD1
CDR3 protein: CATSSLRGLSNQPQHF
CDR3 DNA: TGTGCCACCAGCAGCCTCAGGGGGCTCAGCAATCAGCCCCAGCATTTT

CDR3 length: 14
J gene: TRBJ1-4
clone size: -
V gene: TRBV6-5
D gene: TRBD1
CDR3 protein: CASRGRTGNEKLFF
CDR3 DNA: TGTGCCAGCAGGGGGCGGACAGGGAATGAAAAACTGTTTTTT

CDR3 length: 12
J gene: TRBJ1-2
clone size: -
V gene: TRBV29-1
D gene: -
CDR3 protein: CSVERGDHGYTF
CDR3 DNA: TGCAGCGTTGAACGGGGGGATCATGGCTACACCTTC

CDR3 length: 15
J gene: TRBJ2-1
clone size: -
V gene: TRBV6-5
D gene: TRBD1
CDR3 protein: CASRLSGTGGFEQFF
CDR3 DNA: TGTGCCAGTAGATTATCCGGGACAGGGGGCTTTGAGCAGTTCTTC

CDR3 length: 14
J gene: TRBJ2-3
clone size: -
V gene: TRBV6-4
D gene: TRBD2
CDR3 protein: CASSPSGLTDTQYF
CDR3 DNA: TGTGCCAGCAGCCCTAGCGGGCTCACAGATACGCAGTATTTT

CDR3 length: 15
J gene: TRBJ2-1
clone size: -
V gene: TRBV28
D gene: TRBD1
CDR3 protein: CASTPVTGGLDEQFF
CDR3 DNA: TGTGCCAGCACTCCAGTCACAGGGGGCCTGGATGAGCAGTTCTTC

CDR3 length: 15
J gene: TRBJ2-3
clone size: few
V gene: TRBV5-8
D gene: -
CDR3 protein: CASSLLDSSTDTQYF
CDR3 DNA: TGTGCCAGCAGCTTACTGGACTCCAGCACAGATACGCAGTATTTT

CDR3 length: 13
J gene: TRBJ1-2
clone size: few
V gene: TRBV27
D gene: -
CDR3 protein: CASSLRRGYGYTF
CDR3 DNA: TGTGCCAGCAGTTTACGGCGGGGCTATGGCTACACCTTC

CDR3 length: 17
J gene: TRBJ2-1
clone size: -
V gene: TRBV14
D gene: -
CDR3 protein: CASSQARRQLSYNEQFF
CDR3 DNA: TGTGCCAGCAGCCAAGCTAGGCGGCAACTCTCCTACAATGAGCAGTTCTTC

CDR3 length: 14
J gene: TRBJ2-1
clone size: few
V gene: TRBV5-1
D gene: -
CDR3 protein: CASSSAVVGDEQFF
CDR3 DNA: TGCGCCAGCAGCTCAGCAGTTGTGGGAGATGAGCAGTTCTTC

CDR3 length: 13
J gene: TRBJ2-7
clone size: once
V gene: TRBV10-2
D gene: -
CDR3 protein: CASSEQQTYEQYF
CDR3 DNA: TGCGCCAGCAGTGAGCAACAGACCTACGAGCAGTACTTC

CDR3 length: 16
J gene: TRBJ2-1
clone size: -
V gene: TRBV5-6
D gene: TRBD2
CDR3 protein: CASSRGTSGAQDEQFF
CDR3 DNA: TGTGCCAGCAGCCGCGGGACTAGCGGGGCCCAGGATGAGCAGTTCTTC

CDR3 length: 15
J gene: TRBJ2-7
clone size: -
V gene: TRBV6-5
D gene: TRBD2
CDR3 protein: CASSYSSGVAYEQYF
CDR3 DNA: TGTGCCAGCAGTTACTCGAGCGGGGTAGCCTACGAGCAGTACTTC

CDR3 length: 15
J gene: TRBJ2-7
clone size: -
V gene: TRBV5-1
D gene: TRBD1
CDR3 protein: CASSLGGQGSYEQYF
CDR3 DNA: TGCGCCAGCAGCTTGGGCGGACAGGGTTCCTACGAGCAGTACTTC

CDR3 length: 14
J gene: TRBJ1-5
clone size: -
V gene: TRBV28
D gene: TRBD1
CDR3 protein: CASSTTGRHQPQHF
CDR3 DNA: TGTGCCAGCAGTACGACAGGGAGGCATCAGCCCCAGCATTTT